This T cell receptor beta chain emerged from a study of T cell repertoires in cytomegalovirus infection. Turning to the study itself: Use of recently identified HLA-C-restricted and well-studied HLA-B-restricted CMV epitopes was part of the study.

Each CDR3 protein is one row after TCRdb ran MiXCR on the reads. In the table there are 450,000 to 550,000 distinct CDR3 sequences, under 45% of which are singletons. A note on this clonotype: What it binds is not known.

Deletions cut 5 bases from V and 6 bases from J, with 17 bases between. Germline-derived CDR1 and CDR2 are SGHVS and FQNEAQ. CDR3 length equals 15 residues. This receptor was taken from a human donor in good health (CMV status not recorded). Some clones in this sample may be carry-over from other donors' samples. The chain recombines TRBV7-8 with TRBJ2-1, with D perhaps matching TRBD2 (6 bases). Here the sequenced sample was cultured PBMCs, taken from culture after CMV antigen stimulation. This CDR3 is CASSNGEVYVNEQFF. The CDR3, as DNA: TGTGCCAGCAGCAATGGGGAGGTCTACGTCAATGAGCAGTTCTTC. Based on the CDR3 plus reference TRBV7-8 and TRBJ2-1, the full variable domain is GAGVSQSPRYKVAKRGQDVALRCDPISGHVSLFWYQQALGQGPEFLTYFQNEAQLDKSGLPSDRFFAERPEGSVSTLKIQRTQQEDSAVYLCASSNGEVYVNEQFFGPGTRLTVL.